This TCR beta chain was sequenced in a study of T-cell reconstitution after alpha-beta-depleted transplantation in children. The library targeted TCRbeta and was prepared with unique molecular identifiers. TCRdb re-analysed the PCR reads in MiXCR, keeping a single row per CDR3 protein. The profile shows around 490,000 distinct CDR3 sequences, over 9.5% of them singletons. This clonotype was observed a handful of times. Its antigen is still unknown. Study-level points and caveats: It was reported that alpha-beta T cells came from several hundred expanded graft clones (about two months after transplant).

The source is a female patient younger than 10 who had a stem cell transplant for aplastic anemia, so the T cells may come from the graft donor. Here the sequenced sample was PBMCs, mostly from graft donor cells, taken 180 days after TCRalphabeta/CD19-depleted stem cell transplant.

For the CDR3, the DNA is TGCGCCAGCAGCTTGGCCAAGAAGGGTCCTTACAATGAGCAGTTCTTC. Translated, it gives CASSLAKKGPYNEQFF. V and J are TRBV5-1 and TRBJ2-1, with D hard to call. V was clipped by 0 bases and J by 4 bases, with 14 bases between them. Germline-derived CDR1 and CDR2 are SGHRS and YFSETQ. The CDR3 has 16 residues.